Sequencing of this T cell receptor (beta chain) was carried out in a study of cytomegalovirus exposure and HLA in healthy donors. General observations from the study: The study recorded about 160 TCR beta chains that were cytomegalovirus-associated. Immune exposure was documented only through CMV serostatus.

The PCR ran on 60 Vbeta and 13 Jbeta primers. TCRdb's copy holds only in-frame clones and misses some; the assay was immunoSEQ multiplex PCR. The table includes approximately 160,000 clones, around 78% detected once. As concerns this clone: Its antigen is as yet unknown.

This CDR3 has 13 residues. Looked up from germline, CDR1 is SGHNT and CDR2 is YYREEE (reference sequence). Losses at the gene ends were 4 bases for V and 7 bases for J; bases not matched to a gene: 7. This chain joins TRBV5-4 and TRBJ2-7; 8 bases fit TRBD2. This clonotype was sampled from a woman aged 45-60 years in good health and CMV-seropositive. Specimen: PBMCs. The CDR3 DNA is TGTGCCAGCAGCCCCGGACTAGCAGGAGAGCAGTACTTC. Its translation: CASSPGLAGEQYF.